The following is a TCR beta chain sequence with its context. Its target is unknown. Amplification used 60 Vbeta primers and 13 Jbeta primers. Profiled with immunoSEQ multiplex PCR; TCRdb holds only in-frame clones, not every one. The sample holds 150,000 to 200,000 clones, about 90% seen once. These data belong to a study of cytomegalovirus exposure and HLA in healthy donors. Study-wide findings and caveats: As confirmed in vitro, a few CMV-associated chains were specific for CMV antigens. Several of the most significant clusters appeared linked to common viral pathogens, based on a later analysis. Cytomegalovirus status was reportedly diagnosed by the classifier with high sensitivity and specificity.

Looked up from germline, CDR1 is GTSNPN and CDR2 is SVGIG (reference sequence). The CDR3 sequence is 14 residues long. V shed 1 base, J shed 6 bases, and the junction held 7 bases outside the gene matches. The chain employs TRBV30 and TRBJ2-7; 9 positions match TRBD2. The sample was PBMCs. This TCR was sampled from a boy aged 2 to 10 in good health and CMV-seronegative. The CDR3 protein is CAWSGMGTSSEQYF. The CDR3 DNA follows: TGTGCCTGGAGTGGTATGGGGACTAGCTCCGAGCAGTACTTC. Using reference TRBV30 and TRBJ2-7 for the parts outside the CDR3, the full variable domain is SQTIHQWPATLVQPVGSPLSLECTVEGTSNPNLYWYRQAAGRGLQLLFYSVGIGQISSEVPQNLSASRPQDRQFILSSKKLLLSDSGFYLCAWSGMGTSSEQYFGPGTRLTVT.